This paragraph covers one T cell receptor (beta chain) sequence. As yet, its antigen is unknown. This sample is part of a study of shared clonotypes between healthy human individuals. Study observations and caveats: Clonotype sharing levels among donors were expected to vary with sequencing depth.

V was shortened by 7 bases and J by 1 base, with 11 bases between the two germline ends. The germline V gene has CDR1 SGHTS and CDR2 YDEGEE. The CDR3 is 13 amino acids. For sorted subsets, about 0.2 ug DNA per replicate equaled about 30,000 T cell genomes. Study processing details: Filtering was not the same, since immunoSEQ gave junction-only sequences without quality scores. Assay used: immunoSEQ multiplex PCR; TCRdb lists only in-frame clones, some missing. D and trimming come from the DNA, and the V and J calls and clone size come from that table. Found here are over a million clones, more than 75% of them singletons; the top ten hold 0.5% to 0.6%.

What was sequenced was memory CD4+ T cells from PBMCs. Documented subset: CD45RA-negative fraction. The chain is built from TRBV5-8 and TRBJ2-5; D is possibly TRBD1 (5 bases). The sequence came from a man aged 18 to 29 in good health. Some clones in this sample may be carry-over from other donors' samples. The CDR3 DNA follows: TGTGCCAGCGGAAGACAGATCCAAGAGACCCAGTACTTC. It translates to CASGRQIQETQYF.